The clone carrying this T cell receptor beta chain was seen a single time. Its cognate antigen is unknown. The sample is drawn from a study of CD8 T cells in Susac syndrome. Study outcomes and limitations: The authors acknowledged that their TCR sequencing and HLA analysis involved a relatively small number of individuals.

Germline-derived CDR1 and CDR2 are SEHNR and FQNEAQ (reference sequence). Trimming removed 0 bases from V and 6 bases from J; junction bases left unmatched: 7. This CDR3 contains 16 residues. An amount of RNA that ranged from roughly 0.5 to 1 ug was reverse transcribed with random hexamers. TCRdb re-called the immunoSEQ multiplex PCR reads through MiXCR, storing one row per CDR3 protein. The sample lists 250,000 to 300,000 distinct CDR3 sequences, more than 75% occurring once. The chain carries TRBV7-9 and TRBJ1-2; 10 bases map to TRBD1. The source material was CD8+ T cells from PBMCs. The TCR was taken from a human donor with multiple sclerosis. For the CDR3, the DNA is TGTGCCAGCAGCTTAGCCGGGACAGGGGAATGGGATGGCTACACCTTC. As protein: CASSLAGTGEWDGYTF.